This T cell receptor (beta chain) was found in a study of control samples from healthy donors and cancer patients (dated by TCRdb to the early 2020s). Regarding this clone: The clone's antigen remains unknown. The record has no base qualities; no much larger clone is one base away.

Receptor libraries were prepared by the immunoSEQ multiplex PCR assay. Sourced from immuneACCESS, this table was stored by TCRdb with only in-frame sequences that have V and J called. A share of the clones is absent; for the studies checked, an unresolved V gene accounts for under half, and the remainder has no known explanation. This sample holds around 250,000 clones; about 80% were observed only once. About an eighth of the sample lies in the top ten. The V end loses 0 bases and the J end loses 2 bases, and a stretch of 7 bases separates them. Including the terminal cysteine and phenylalanine, the CDR3 comprises 14 residues. The CDR3 DNA has 42 bases and is translated from base 1. The CDR1 and CDR2 encoded by the germline V gene are MNHEY and SVGAGI.

What was sequenced was PBMCs. This sequence was found in a woman aged 60-70 years with lung cancer. The chain employs TRBV6-5 and TRBJ1-2; the D gene cannot be resolved reliably. The nucleotide sequence reads as follows: TGTGCCAGCAGTTACTCGTACAGCAACTATGGCTACACCTTC. This codes for CASSYSYSNYGYTF.